The clone carrying this T cell receptor beta chain has a count of ten or more. Its antigen remains unidentified. Extraction of PBMCs used approximately 10 ml of fresh peripheral blood. Amplified TCR beta CDR3 regions came from RNA transcripts. Carried out on the TCR CDR3, a first-round RT-PCR used the HTBI primer set. TCRdb redid the calling of the multiplex PCR reads with MiXCR, one entry per CDR3 protein. The sample shows 380,000 or so distinct CDR3 sequences, about a fifth of them seen only once. Trimming removed 5 bases at V and 1 base at J, with 11 bases between. CDR3 length: 14 amino acids. The entry originates in a study of T cells in Graves' hyperthyroidism and ophthalmopathy. Study information: Before any treatment, at initial diagnosis, peripheral blood was collected.

General study results and limits: Most expanded thyroid clonotypes above 0.001 also appeared in blood.

This receptor was taken from a young woman with Graves' hyperthyroidism. V usage is TRBV12-3 or TRBV12-4 and J usage is TRBJ1-1; D uncertain. Input material: blood. Here the CDR3 reads CASSPVERNTEAFF. CDR3 coding DNA: TGTGCCAGCAGTCCCGTGGAAAGGAACACTGAAGCTTTCTTT.